These 17 T cell receptor beta chains came from one sample sequenced in a study of tumor and adjacent non-tumor tissue in lung cancer. The template was RNA from unsorted bulk tissue. The normal lung tissue was taken more than 3 cm from the tumor edge. TCRbeta libraries were built with three rounds of nested PCR, modified from ARM-PCR. TCRdb re-called the multiplex PCR reads through MiXCR, storing one row per CDR3 protein. This repertoire shows about 60,000 distinct CDR3 sequences, around two thirds found once; its top ten account for about 32%. Sequencing used distant non-tumor lung tissue. These receptor sequences come from a man in his 70s with non-small cell lung cancer.

With respect to this clonotype: Compared with germline, one end of the junction differs, possibly owing to a read error. The chain employs TRBV4-1 and TRBJ2-4, with D unclear. The CDR3 contains 13 residues. Germline V gene sequence: CDR1 MGHRA, CDR2 YSYEKL. For the CDR3, the DNA is TGCACCAGCAGCCAAATGATCCAAAGCACTCAGTACTTC. Residues: CTSSQMIQSTQYF.

A word on this clonotype: Since the CDR3 does not end with the conserved phenylalanine or tryptophan, this likely comes from a read error. This chain uses TRBV6-1 with TRBJ2-1, with D unclear. The DNA end is a closer match to TRBJ2-7, so the J assignment may be wrong. The CDR3 covers 14 residues. The germline CDR1 and CDR2 sequences are MNHNS and SASEGT. The CDR3 loop is CASREVVGVHEQYI. CDR3 nucleotides: TGTGCCAGCAGGGAAGTAGTAGGTGTCCATGAGCAGTACATC.

The rearrangement joins TRBV11-2 to TRBJ1-5, with D hard to call. Germline values: CDR1 SGHAT, CDR2 FQNNGV. V was clipped by 3 bases and J by 4 bases, with 7 bases between them. The CDR3 totals 13 residues. The chain's CDR3 is CASSFSRNQPQHF. CDR3 nucleotides: TGTGCCAGCAGCTTCAGCCGAAATCAGCCCCAGCATTTT. The whole variable domain, remainder taken from reference TRBV11-2 and TRBJ1-5, is EAGVAQSPRYKIIEKRQSVAFWCNPISGHATLYWYQQILGQGPKLLIQFQNNGVVDDSQLPKDRFSAERLKGVDSTLKIQPAKLEDSAVYLCASSFSRNQPQHFGDGTRLSIL.

This clonotype was observed a single time. Sequence at one end of the junction differs from germline and may be a read error. The J gene is TRBJ2-6, the V gene TRBV11-2, with 8 bases aligning to TRBD2. CDR3 length equals 17 residues. In germline, CDR1 is SGHAT, CDR2 FQNNGV. The CDR3 loop is CVSSSRGGSTGTNVLTF. CDR3 nucleotides: TGTGTCAGCAGCTCCCGGGGGGGTAGCACTGGGACCAACGTCCTGACTTTC.

A word on this clonotype: An end of the junction differs from the germline gene, which may be a read error. V is TRBV11-2 and J is TRBJ2-2; D may be TRBD1 (7 bases). Germline V gives CDR1 SGHAT, CDR2 FQNNGV. The CDR3 loop spans 13 amino acids. The CDR3 DNA reads TGTGCCAGCAGTACACAGGGGACTGGGGAGTTGTTTTTT. Translated: CASSTQGTGELFF.

As to this clonotype: One end of the junction is discordant with germline, which a read error may explain. The chain couples TRBV19 to TRBJ1-1; D uncertain. This CDR3 is 11 amino acids long. Germline-derived CDR1 and CDR2 are LNHDA and SQIVND (reference sequence). The CDR3 region is CASMVNTQAFF. In DNA form, the CDR3 reads TGTGCCAGTATGGTCAACACTCAAGCTTTCTTT.

Concerning this clonotype: Since a much larger clone is just one base distant, this may be a read error. J is TRBJ2-3 and V is TRBV12-3 or TRBV12-4; D not resolved. The CDR3 has 14 residues. The CDR3 loop is CTSKRSTSTDTQYF. The CDR3 nucleotides read TGTACCAGCAAACGGAGCACTAGCACAGATACGCAGTATTTT.

V usage is TRBV11-2 and J usage is TRBJ1-1; D might be TRBD1 (6 bases). Germline V gene data show CDR1 as SGHAT and CDR2 as FQNNGV. V was clipped by 2 bases and J by 11 bases, with 30 bases between them. The CDR3 totals 18 residues. The CDR3 loop is CASSLTSNGGPGWVEAFF. DNA of the CDR3: TGTGCCAGCAGCTTAACAAGTAATGGGGGGCCGGGCTGGGTTGAGGCTTTCTTT. Full variable domain (rest looked up from reference TRBV11-2 and TRBJ1-1): EAGVAQSPRYKIIEKRQSVAFWCNPISGHATLYWYQQILGQGPKLLIQFQNNGVVDDSQLPKDRFSAERLKGVDSTLKIQPAKLEDSAVYLCASSLTSNGGPGWVEAFFGQGTRLTVV.

To note about this clonotype: This may come from a read error, since a much larger clone is one base off. The chain joins TRBV4-1 to TRBJ2-1, with a tentative D call TRBD2 (6 bases). The CDR3 has 16 residues. CDR1 and CDR2 from the germline V gene are MGHRA and YSYEKL. CDR3 in amino acids: CASSQGQRASYNELFF. The CDR3 region has the DNA TGCGCCAGCAGCCAAGGGCAGCGGGCCTCCTACAATGAGCTGTTCTTC.

Of note for this clonotype: A much larger clone is a single base away; this may be a read error. The J gene is TRBJ2-5, the V gene TRBV5-1; no clear D gene. The CDR3 length is 12 residues. Germline assignment: CDR1 SGHRS and CDR2 YFSETQ. Written as DNA, the CDR3 is TGCGCCAGCGGCTTGGCCCGCGAGACCCAGTACTTC. This translates into CASGLARETQYF.

This clonotype was found many times. The chain combines TRBV10-3 with TRBJ1-1; no firm D call. The V and J ends lost 6 bases and 1 base respectively, with 9 bases between them. Germline values: CDR1 ENHRY, CDR2 SYGVKD. CDR3 length equals 13 residues. The CDR3 region is CAISEPGNTEAFF. As DNA, the CDR3 is TGTGCCATCAGCGAACCCGGGAACACTGAAGCTTTCTTT.

As for this clonotype: Possible read error: a much larger clone is one base away. The gene calls are TRBV24-1 and TRBJ2-2; maybe TRBD2 (7 bases). Germline lookup yields CDR1 KGHDR and CDR2 SFDVKD. The length of the CDR3 is 18 residues. CDR3 nucleotides: TGTGCCACCAGTGGGTGGGGGGGCCAAAACCGGAACACCGGGGAGCTGCTTTTT. It translates to CATSGWGGQNRNTGELLF.

To note about this clonotype: A much larger clone lies one base from this, so it may be a read error. The chain has TRBV6-2 or TRBV6-3 and TRBJ2-1, with TRBD2 matching 8 bases. CDR3 length: 15 residues. Germline CDR1 MNHEY, CDR2 SVGEGT. V lost 4 bases, J lost 14 bases, and 16 bases stayed unmatched. The CDR3 protein is CASSSRVAGYPVKFF. The CDR3 DNA reads as TGTGCCAGCAGTTCCCGAGTAGCGGGGTATCCTGTGAAGTTCTTC.

Turning to this clonotype: The junction does not match germline at one end; this may be a read error. This chain connects TRBV11-2 to TRBJ2-2; D might be TRBD1 or TRBD2, each matching 6 bases. CDR3 size: 16 residues. Germline values: CDR1 SGHAT, CDR2 FQNNGV. Here the CDR3 reads CASSSEGGTNTGELFF. Here the CDR3 DNA reads TGTGCCAGCAGTTCTGAAGGGGGGACGAACACAGGGGAGCTGTTTTTT.

This clonotype was recorded at least ten times. This chain uses TRBV14 with TRBJ2-3; no clear D. This CDR3 has 13 amino acids. Trimming took 4 bases from V and 5 from J, leaving 10 bases between them. CDR1 is SGHDN, CDR2 FVKESK, per germline. The CDR3 DNA sequence: TGTGCCAGCAGCCGCGGTTGGAGAGATACGCAGTATTTT. Translation: CASSRGWRDTQYF.

The J gene is TRBJ2-2, the V gene TRBV7-9; D uncertain. V lost 3 bases, J lost 7 bases, and 15 bases lay in between. CDR1 is SEHNR, CDR2 FQNEAQ, per germline (reference sequence). The CDR3 sequence is 15 residues long. For the CDR3, the DNA is TGTGCCAGCAGCTTTTCCGTCAGGATCGGCGGGGAGCTGTTTTTT. Encoded protein: CASSFSVRIGGELFF.

Turning to this clonotype: Compared with germline, one end of the junction differs, possibly owing to a read error. The genes are TRBV11-2 and TRBJ2-7; no reliable D call. Per germline, CDR1 SGHAT and CDR2 FQNNGV. This CDR3 spans 14 amino acids. The CDR3 region is CASSHPVGSYEQYF. Written as DNA, the CDR3 is TGTGCCAGCAGCCACCCGGTCGGGTCTTACGAGCAGTACTTT.